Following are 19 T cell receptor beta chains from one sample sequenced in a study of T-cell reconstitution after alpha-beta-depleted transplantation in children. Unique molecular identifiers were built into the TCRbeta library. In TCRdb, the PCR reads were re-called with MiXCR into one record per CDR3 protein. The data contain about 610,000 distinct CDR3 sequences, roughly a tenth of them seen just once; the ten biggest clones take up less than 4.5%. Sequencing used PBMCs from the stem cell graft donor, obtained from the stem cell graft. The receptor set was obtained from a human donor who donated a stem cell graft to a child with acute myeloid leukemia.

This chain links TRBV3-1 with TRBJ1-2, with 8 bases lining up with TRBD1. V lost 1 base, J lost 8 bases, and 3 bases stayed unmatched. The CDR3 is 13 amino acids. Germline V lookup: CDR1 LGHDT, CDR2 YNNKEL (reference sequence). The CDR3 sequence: CASSQAGGGGYTF. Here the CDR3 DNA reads TGTGCCAGCAGCCAAGCAGGGGGCGGAGGCTACACCTTC.

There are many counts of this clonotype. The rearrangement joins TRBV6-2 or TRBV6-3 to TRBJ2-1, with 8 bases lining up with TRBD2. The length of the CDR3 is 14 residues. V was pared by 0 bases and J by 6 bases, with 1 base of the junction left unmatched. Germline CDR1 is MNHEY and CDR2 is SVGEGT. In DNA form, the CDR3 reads TGTGCCAGCAGTTACTCGACTAGCGCCAATGAGCAGTTCTTC. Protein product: CASSYSTSANEQFF.

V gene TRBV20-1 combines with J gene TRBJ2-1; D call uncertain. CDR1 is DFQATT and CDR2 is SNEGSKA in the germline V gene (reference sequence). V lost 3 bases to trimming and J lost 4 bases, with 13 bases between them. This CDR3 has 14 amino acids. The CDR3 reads CSASESLRYNEQFF. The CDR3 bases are TGCAGTGCTAGTGAGTCCTTACGATACAATGAGCAGTTCTTC.

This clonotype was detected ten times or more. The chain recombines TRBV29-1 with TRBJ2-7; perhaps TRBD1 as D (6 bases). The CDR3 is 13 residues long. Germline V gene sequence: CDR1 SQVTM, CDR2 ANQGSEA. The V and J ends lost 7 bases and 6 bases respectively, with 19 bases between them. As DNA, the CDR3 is TGCAGCGCTGTCCCGGGACAAGGGGCCGAGCAGTACTTC. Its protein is CSAVPGQGAEQYF.

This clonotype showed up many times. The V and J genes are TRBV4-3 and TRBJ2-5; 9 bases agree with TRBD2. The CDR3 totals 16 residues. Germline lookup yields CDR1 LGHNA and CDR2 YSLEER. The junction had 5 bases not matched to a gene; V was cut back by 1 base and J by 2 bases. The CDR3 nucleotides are TGCGCCAGCAGCCAAGGACTAGCGGAAGGACAAGAGACCCAGTACTTC. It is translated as CASSQGLAEGQETQYF.

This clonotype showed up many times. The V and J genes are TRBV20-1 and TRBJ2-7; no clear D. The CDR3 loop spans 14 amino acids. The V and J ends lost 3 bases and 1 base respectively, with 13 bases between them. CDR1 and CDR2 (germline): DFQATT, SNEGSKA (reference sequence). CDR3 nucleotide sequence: TGCAGTGCTAGCCCCCCTATCAATTCCTACGAGCAGTACTTC. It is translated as CSASPPINSYEQYF.

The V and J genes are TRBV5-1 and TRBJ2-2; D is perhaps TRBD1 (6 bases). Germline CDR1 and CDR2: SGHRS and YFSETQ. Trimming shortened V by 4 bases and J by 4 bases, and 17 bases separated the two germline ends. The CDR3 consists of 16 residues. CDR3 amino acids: CASSKTRQAGTGELFF. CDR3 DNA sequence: TGCGCCAGCAGCAAAACCCGACAGGCTGGCACCGGGGAGCTGTTTTTT.

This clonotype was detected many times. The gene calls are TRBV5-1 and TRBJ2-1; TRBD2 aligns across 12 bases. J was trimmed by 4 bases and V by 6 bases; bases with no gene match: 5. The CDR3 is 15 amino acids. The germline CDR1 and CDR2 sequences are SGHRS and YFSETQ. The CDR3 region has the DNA TGCGCCAGCATGCTAGCGGGAGGGCCTTACAATGAGCAGTTCTTC. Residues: CASMLAGGPYNEQFF.

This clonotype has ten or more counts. In DNA, the CDR3 is TGCAGTGCTCGCAAGACTAGCGGGAGCGTAGGTGAGCAGTTCTTC. It specifies CSARKTSGSVGEQFF. V and J are TRBV20-1 and TRBJ2-1; 12 positions match TRBD2. The CDR3 is 15 amino acids. Trimming took 5 bases from V and 9 from J; bases not matched to a gene: 11. Per the germline V gene, CDR1 is DFQATT and CDR2 is SNEGSKA (reference sequence).

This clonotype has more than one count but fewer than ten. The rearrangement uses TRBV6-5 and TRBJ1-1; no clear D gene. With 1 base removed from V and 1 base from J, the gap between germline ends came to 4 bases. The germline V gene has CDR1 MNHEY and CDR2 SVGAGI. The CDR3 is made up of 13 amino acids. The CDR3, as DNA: TGTGCCAGCAGTTACTTCTGGAACACTGAAGCTTTCTTT. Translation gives CASSYFWNTEAFF.

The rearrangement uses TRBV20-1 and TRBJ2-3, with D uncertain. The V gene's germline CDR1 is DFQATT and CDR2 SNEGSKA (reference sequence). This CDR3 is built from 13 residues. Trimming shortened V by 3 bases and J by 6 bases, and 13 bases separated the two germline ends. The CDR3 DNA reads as TGCAGTGCTAGCCCCCCGGGTGGGGATACGCAGTATTTT. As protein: CSASPPGGDTQYF.

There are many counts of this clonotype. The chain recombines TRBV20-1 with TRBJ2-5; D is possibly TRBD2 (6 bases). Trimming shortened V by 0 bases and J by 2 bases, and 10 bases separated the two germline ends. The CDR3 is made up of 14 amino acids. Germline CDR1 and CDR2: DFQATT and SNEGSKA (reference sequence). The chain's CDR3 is CSAREPGAQETQYF. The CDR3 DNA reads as TGCAGTGCTAGAGAGCCGGGAGCTCAAGAGACCCAGTACTTC.

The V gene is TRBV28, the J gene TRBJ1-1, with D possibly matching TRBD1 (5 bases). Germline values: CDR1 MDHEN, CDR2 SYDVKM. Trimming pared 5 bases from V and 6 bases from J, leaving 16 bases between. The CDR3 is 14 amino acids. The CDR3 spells CASSPTGRYSEAFF. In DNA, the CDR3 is TGTGCCAGCAGTCCCACAGGACGGTATTCTGAAGCTTTCTTT.

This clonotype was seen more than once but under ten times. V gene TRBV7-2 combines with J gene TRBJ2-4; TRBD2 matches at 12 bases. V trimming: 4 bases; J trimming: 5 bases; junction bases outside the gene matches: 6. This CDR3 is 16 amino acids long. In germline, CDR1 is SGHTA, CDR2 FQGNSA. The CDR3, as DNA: TGTGCCAGCAGCTCCAGACTAGCGGGAGTACAAAACATTCAGTACTTC. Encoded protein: CASSSRLAGVQNIQYF.

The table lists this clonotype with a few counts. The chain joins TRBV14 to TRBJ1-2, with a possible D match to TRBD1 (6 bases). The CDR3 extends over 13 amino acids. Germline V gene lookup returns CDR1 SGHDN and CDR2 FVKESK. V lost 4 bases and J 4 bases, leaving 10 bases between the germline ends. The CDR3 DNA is TGTGCCAGCAGCCCGGACAGCTTCTATGGCTACACCTTC. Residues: CASSPDSFYGYTF. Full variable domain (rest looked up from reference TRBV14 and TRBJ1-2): EAGVTQFPSHSVIEKGQTVTLRCDPISGHDNLYWYRRVMGKEIKFLLHFVKESKQDESGMPNNRFLAERTGGTYSTLKVQPAELEDSGVYFCASSPDSFYGYTFGSGTRLTVV.

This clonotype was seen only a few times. CDR3 sequence reads: CASSPRGQLSMSSTDTQYF. The CDR3 region has the DNA TGTGCCAGCAGCCCACGGGGACAGCTTTCGATGTCTAGCACAGATACGCAGTATTTT. The chain is built from TRBV11-1 and TRBJ2-3; 7 bases map to TRBD1. The germline V gene encodes CDR1 SGHAT and CDR2 FQDESV (reference sequence). The CDR3 has 19 amino acids. V trimming: 5 bases; J trimming: 0 bases; junction bases outside the gene matches: 17.

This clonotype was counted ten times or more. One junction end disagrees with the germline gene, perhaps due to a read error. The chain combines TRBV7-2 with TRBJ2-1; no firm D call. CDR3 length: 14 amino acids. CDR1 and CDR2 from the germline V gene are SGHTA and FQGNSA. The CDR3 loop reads CASSLGQTYNEQSF. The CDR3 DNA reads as TGTGCCAGCAGCTTAGGGCAGACCTACAATGAGCAGTCCTTC.

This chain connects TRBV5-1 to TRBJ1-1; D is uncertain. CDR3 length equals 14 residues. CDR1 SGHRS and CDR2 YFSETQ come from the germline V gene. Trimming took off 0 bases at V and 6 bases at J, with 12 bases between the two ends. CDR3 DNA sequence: TGCGCCAGCAGCTTGGACACGAAATCCCCTGAAGCTTTCTTT. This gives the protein CASSLDTKSPEAFF.

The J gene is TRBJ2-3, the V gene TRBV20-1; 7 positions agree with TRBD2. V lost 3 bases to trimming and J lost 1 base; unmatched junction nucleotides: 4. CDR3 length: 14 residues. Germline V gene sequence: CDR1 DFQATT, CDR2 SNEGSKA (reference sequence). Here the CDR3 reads CSASEAGRTDTQYF. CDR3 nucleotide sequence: TGCAGTGCTAGTGAAGCGGGACGCACAGATACGCAGTATTTT.